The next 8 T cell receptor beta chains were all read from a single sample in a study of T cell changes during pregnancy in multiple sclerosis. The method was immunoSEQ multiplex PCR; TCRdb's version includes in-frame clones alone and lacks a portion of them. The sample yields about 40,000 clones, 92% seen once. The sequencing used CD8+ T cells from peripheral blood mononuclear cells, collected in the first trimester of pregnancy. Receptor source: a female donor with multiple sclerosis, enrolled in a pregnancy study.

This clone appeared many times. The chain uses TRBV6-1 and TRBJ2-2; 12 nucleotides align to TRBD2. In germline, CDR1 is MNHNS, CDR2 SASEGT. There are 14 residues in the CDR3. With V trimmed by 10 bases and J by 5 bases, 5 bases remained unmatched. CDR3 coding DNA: TGTGCCATCCGACTAGCGGGGGAGACCGGGGAGCTGTTTTTT. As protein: CAIRLAGETGELFF.

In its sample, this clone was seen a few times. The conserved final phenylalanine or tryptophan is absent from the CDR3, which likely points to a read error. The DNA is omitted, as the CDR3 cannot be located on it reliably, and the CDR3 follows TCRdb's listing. The CDR3 spells CAISETGQLNL. The chain uses TRBV10-3 and TRBJ1-1; the table's D call, TRBD1, has no DNA check behind it. The CDR3 totals 11 residues, both ends included. Looked up from germline, CDR1 is ENHRY and CDR2 is SYGVKD.

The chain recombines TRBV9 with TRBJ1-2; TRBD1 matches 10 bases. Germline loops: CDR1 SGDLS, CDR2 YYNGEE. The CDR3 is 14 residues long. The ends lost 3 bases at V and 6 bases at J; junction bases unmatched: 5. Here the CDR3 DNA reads TGTGCCAGCAGCGGAGGGACAGGGGTAAATGGCTACACCTTC. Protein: CASSGGTGVNGYTF.

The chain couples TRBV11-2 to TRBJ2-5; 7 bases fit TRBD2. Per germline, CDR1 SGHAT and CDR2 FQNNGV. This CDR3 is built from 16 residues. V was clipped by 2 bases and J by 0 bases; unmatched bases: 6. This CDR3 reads CASSLSGEGNQETQYF. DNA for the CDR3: TGTGCCAGCAGCTTAAGTGGGGAGGGGAACCAAGAGACCCAGTACTTC.

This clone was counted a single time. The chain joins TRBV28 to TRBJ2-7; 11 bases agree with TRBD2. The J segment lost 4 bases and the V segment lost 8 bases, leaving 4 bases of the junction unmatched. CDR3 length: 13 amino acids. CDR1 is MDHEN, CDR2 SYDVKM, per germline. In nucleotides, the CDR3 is TGTGCCAGCCACTCTAGCGGGGGGTACGAGCAGTACTTC. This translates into CASHSSGGYEQYF.

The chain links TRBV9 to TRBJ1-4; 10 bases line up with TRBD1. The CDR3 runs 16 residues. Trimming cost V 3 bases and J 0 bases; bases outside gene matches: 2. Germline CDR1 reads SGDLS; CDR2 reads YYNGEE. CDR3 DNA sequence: TGTGCCAGCAGCGAGGGACAGGGGACAACTAATGAAAAACTGTTTTTT. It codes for CASSEGQGTTNEKLFF.

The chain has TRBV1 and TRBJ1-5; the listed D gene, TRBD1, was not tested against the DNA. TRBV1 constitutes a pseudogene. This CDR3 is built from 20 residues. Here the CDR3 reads CTSSQERRIGGPYCNQPQHF. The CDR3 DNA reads TGCACCAGCAGCCAAGAACGTCGGATAGGGGGCCCCTATTGCAATCAGCCCCAGCATTTT.

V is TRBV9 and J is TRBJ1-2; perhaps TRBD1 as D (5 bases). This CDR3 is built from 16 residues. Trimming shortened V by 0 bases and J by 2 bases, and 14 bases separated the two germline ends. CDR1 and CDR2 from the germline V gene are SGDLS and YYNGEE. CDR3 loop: CASSVGGGGENYGYTF. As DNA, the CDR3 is TGTGCCAGCAGCGTAGGGGGTGGGGGGGAAAACTATGGCTACACCTTC. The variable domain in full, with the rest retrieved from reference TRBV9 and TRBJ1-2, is DSGVTQTPKHLITATGQRVTLRCSPRSGDLSVYWYQQSLDQGLQFLIQYYNGEERAKGNILERFSAQQFPDLHSELNLSSLELGDSALYFCASSVGGGGENYGYTFGSGTRLTVV.